This entry lists 32 T cell receptor beta chains sequenced from one sample in a study of blood T cell repertoires in COVID-19. Sequencing was performed with immunoSEQ multiplex PCR; in TCRdb, only in-frame clones are kept and a portion is missing. In the table there are about 150,000 clones, over 75% of which are singletons. Sequencing was performed on peripheral blood. These receptors were taken from a man aged 55 to 70 with COVID-19, enrolled during active disease.

With regard to this clone: Other DNA variants within this sample encode the same CDR3. The rearrangement uses TRBV3-1 (or the pseudogene TRBV3-2) and TRBJ1-1, with TRBD1 as a possible D gene (5 bases). The V gene's germline CDR1 is LGHDT and CDR2 YNNKEL (reference sequence). Trimming took 4 bases from V and 6 from J, leaving 6 bases between them. The CDR3 sequence is 11 residues long. CDR3 sequence reads: CASSRQSEAFF. The CDR3 region has the DNA TGTGCCAGCAGCCGACAGTCTGAAGCTTTCTTT.

The V and J genes are TRBV11-2 and TRBJ1-1, with TRBD1 as a possible D gene (6 bases). Germline CDR1 and CDR2: SGHAT and FQNNGV. V was clipped by 0 bases and J by 2 bases, with 22 bases between them. The CDR3 is 19 residues long. The CDR3 protein is CASSLDSLRGGAFNTEAFF. The CDR3 DNA sequence: TGTGCCAGCAGCTTAGACTCACTTAGAGGGGGGGCTTTTAACACTGAAGCTTTCTTT. Together with reference TRBV11-2 and TRBJ1-1, the CDR3 gives the full variable domain: EAGVAQSPRYKIIEKRQSVAFWCNPISGHATLYWYQQILGQGPKLLIQFQNNGVVDDSQLPKDRFSAERLKGVDSTLKIQPAKLEDSAVYLCASSLDSLRGGAFNTEAFFGQGTRLTVV.

The CDR3 DNA follows: TGTGCCAGCAGCCAAGTGGTAGCAGCCTACAATGAGCAGTTCTTC. Amino acid sequence: CASSQVVAAYNEQFF. V is TRBV3-1 (or the pseudogene TRBV3-2) and J is TRBJ2-1, with D unresolved. The CDR3 totals 15 residues. V lost 1 base and J 2 bases, leaving 9 bases between the germline ends. Germline-derived CDR1 and CDR2 are LGHDT and YNNKEL (reference sequence).

The V gene is TRBV19, the J gene TRBJ1-5; TRBD1 agrees at 7 bases. Germline V lookup: CDR1 LNHDA, CDR2 SQIVND (reference sequence). V lost 7 bases, J lost 3 bases, and 6 bases stayed unmatched. CDR3 length equals 14 residues. The chain's CDR3 is CASTDQGVNQPQHF. The DNA of the CDR3 is TGTGCCAGTACGGACCAGGGGGTCAATCAGCCCCAGCATTTT.

CDR3 nucleotides: TGTGCCAGCAGTTCCTGGGGGGGAAAGTATGGCTACACCTTC. This translates into CASSSWGGKYGYTF. The chain is built from TRBV6-5 and TRBJ1-2; D might be TRBD1 (5 bases). Trimming cost V 4 bases and J 5 bases, with 14 bases left between them. This CDR3 has 14 residues. The germline gives CDR1 MNHEY, CDR2 SVGAGI.

The V gene is TRBV27, the J gene TRBJ2-1, with 8 bases that match TRBD2. Germline V gene lookup returns CDR1 MNHEY and CDR2 SMNVEV (reference sequence). The CDR3 contains 15 residues. After removal of 2 bases from V and 8 bases from J, the junction contained 8 bases not matched to a gene. CDR3 sequence (DNA): TGTGCCAGCAGTTTAAGTTTAGCGGGGCCGTATGAGCAGTTCTTC. It yields the protein CASSLSLAGPYEQFF.

The V call is TRBV6-1, the J call TRBJ2-3, with 10 positions matching TRBD1. The CDR3 covers 16 residues. Germline CDR1 is MNHNS and CDR2 is SASEGT. V lost 0 bases to trimming and J lost 4 bases; unmatched junction nucleotides: 4. The CDR3 DNA is TGTGCCAGCAGTGAAGCGGGACAGGGGTTGCCAGATACGCAGTATTTT. Residues: CASSEAGQGLPDTQYF.

The V call is TRBV4-3, the J call TRBJ2-7, with TRBD2 identical over 7 bases. This CDR3 has 15 residues. CDR1 and CDR2 from the germline V gene are LGHNA and YSLEER. The junction had 2 bases not matched to a gene; V was cut back by 0 bases and J by 0 bases. CDR3 protein: CASSQDRTSSYEQYF. The CDR3 nucleotides are TGCGCCAGCAGCCAAGATAGGACTAGCTCCTACGAGCAGTACTTC.

The chain couples TRBV6-6 to TRBJ2-7, with 9 nucleotides matching TRBD1. V lost 7 bases, J lost 4 bases, and 8 bases stayed unmatched. This CDR3 comprises 14 residues. CDR1 is MNHNY and CDR2 is SVGAGI in the germline V gene (reference sequence). The CDR3: CASTAGTGIYEQYF. CDR3 sequence (DNA): TGTGCCAGCACCGCCGGGACAGGGATTTACGAGCAGTACTTC.

This chain connects TRBV6-6 to TRBJ1-2; D is perhaps TRBD1 (6 bases). V lost 0 bases to trimming and J lost 1 base, with 9 bases between them. This CDR3 is 15 amino acids long. Germline values: CDR1 MNHNY, CDR2 SVGAGI (reference sequence). CDR3 sequence reads: CASSYSGGSNYGYTF. The DNA of the CDR3 is TGTGCCAGCAGTTACTCTGGGGGCAGTAACTATGGCTACACCTTC.

The CDR3 loop reads CASSPLGGGSGSGANVLTF. DNA of the CDR3: TGCGCCAGCAGCCCACTCGGTGGGGGGAGTGGGTCTGGGGCCAACGTCCTGACTTTC. The V call is TRBV5-1, the J call TRBJ2-6, with D possibly matching TRBD2 (6 bases). The CDR3 loop spans 19 amino acids. Between the trimmed V and J ends, which lost 4 bases and 1 base, there was a span of 21 bases. From germline, CDR1 is SGHRS and CDR2 YFSETQ.

The rearrangement links TRBV18 to TRBJ2-7, with TRBD1 identical over 10 bases. The CDR3 loop spans 16 amino acids. The V segment lost 1 base and the J segment 7 bases; nucleotides outside the gene matches: 10. The germline CDR1 and CDR2 sequences are KGHSH and LQKENI. CDR3 bases: TGTGCCAGCTCACCACTAAATGGACAGGGGGTTAGGGAGCAGTACTTC. It codes for CASSPLNGQGVREQYF. The full variable domain, its missing parts supplied by reference TRBV18 and TRBJ2-7, is NAGVMQNPRHLVRRRGQEARLRCSPMKGHSHVYWYRQLPEEGLKFMVYLQKENIIDESGMPKERFSAEFPKEGPSILRIQQVVRGDSAAYFCASSPLNGQGVREQYFGPGTRLTVT.

V is TRBV7-9 and J is TRBJ2-6; D is perhaps TRBD2 (5 bases). The CDR3 runs to 16 residues. V was pared by 2 bases and J by 4 bases, with 12 bases between. Germline V lookup: CDR1 SEHNR, CDR2 FQNEAQ (reference sequence). DNA of the CDR3: TGTGCCAGCAGCTTATCTTCGGGGTCCGGGGCCAACGTCCTGACTTTC. It codes for CASSLSSGSGANVLTF.

The chain couples TRBV19 to TRBJ2-7, with 10 bases matching TRBD2. CDR3 length: 15 residues. The V gene end was trimmed by 2 bases and the J gene end by 3 bases; junction bases not matched to a gene: 4. Per the germline V gene, CDR1 is LNHDA and CDR2 is SQIVND (reference sequence). The CDR3 loop is CASSIKAGGLYEQYF. The CDR3 region has the DNA TGTGCCAGTAGTATAAAAGCGGGAGGGCTCTACGAGCAGTACTTC.

The V and J genes are TRBV6-5 and TRBJ2-7; 8 nucleotides line up with TRBD2. The J segment lost 3 bases and the V segment lost 5 bases, leaving 9 bases of the junction unmatched. The germline CDR1 and CDR2 sequences are MNHEY and SVGAGI. The CDR3 loop spans 15 amino acids. The CDR3 spells CASSKPRGGRYEQYF. In DNA, the CDR3 is TGTGCCAGCAGTAAACCACGGGGGGGCCGCTACGAGCAGTACTTC.

Points on this clone: Other DNA sequences in this specimen translate into the identical CDR3. V gene TRBV6-1 combines with J gene TRBJ1-1, with 7 bases aligning to TRBD1. The V and J ends lost 2 bases and 4 bases, in that order; junction bases with no gene match: 1. The germline gives CDR1 MNHNS, CDR2 SASEGT. The CDR3 loop spans 13 amino acids. CDR3 in amino acids: CASSERQGTEAFF. CDR3 bases: TGTGCCAGCAGTGAAAGACAGGGCACTGAAGCTTTCTTT.

This rearrangement joins TRBV19 to TRBJ1-1; D perhaps matches TRBD1 (6 bases). CDR3 length equals 15 residues. Per germline, CDR1 LNHDA and CDR2 SQIVND (reference sequence). The V end lost 5 bases, the J end lost 1 base, and 14 bases lay between the germline ends. The CDR3 DNA reads TGTGCCAGTAGTCCTCTGGAGACAGGGAACACTGAAGCTTTCTTT. It translates to CASSPLETGNTEAFF.

V and J are TRBV18 and TRBJ2-3; TRBD2 matches 9 bases. CDR1 and CDR2 from the germline V gene are KGHSH and LQKENI. V was clipped by 4 bases and J by 2 bases; unmatched bases: 13. There are 18 residues in the CDR3. The CDR3 DNA is TGTGCCAGCTCACTCCTACCGGTGGCTAGCGGGGACACAGATACGCAGTATTTT. It codes for CASSLLPVASGDTDTQYF.

This chain links TRBV6-1 with TRBJ1-6, with 9 bases aligning to TRBD1. This CDR3 has 15 amino acids. Germline V gene lookup returns CDR1 MNHNS and CDR2 SASEGT. Trimming at V came to 3 bases and at J to 8 bases, leaving 5 bases not matched to a gene. The CDR3 loop reads CASSEQTGGYSPLHF. CDR3 bases: TGTGCCAGCAGTGAGCAGACAGGGGGTTATTCACCCCTCCACTTT.

This chain links TRBV4-3 with TRBJ1-1; D unresolved. CDR1 is LGHNA, CDR2 YSLEER, per germline. Trimming left V 1 base short and J 2 bases short, with 14 bases between. The CDR3 has 16 amino acids. CDR3: CASSQVSRGANTEAFF. The CDR3 DNA follows: TGCGCCAGCAGCCAAGTTTCTAGAGGAGCCAACACTGAAGCTTTCTTT.

The chain recombines TRBV19 with TRBJ1-1; TRBD1 agrees at 8 bases. J lost 1 base, V lost 5 bases, and 3 bases had no gene match. Germline V gene data show CDR1 as LNHDA and CDR2 as SQIVND (reference sequence). CDR3 length equals 14 residues. The CDR3 DNA follows: TGTGCCAGTAGTCCCGGGACAGGGAACACTGAAGCTTTCTTT. It encodes CASSPGTGNTEAFF.

The chain carries TRBV10-3 and TRBJ2-2; tentative D call: TRBD2 (6 bases). The CDR3 totals 14 residues. V lost 3 bases and J lost 4, with 9 bases in between. CDR1 ENHRY and CDR2 SYGVKD come from the germline V gene. The CDR3 DNA reads TGTGCCATCAGTGATGGGGGACTCACCGGGGAGCTGTTTTTT. Its translation is CAISDGGLTGELFF.

CDR3 bases: TGTGCCAGCAGCCCGGGACAGGGGGATCAGCCCCAGCATTTT. Protein: CASSPGQGDQPQHF. The V gene is TRBV5-8, the J gene TRBJ1-5, with 11 bases that match TRBD1. Germline V CDR1 and CDR2: SGHTS, YDEGEE. Trimming at V came to 4 bases and at J to 5 bases, leaving 2 bases not matched to a gene. This CDR3 is built from 14 residues.

The V and J genes are TRBV11-3 and TRBJ2-7; TRBD2 agrees at 9 bases. The CDR3 runs to 16 residues. Germline lookup yields CDR1 SGHNT and CDR2 YENEEA. Germline trimming cut 1 base from V and 7 bases from J; bases unmatched to any gene: 11. This CDR3 reads CASSLGGELAGREQYF. The CDR3 nucleotides are TGTGCCAGCAGCTTAGGAGGCGAGCTAGCGGGAAGAGAGCAGTACTTC.

The rearrangement links TRBV5-5 to TRBJ1-1; 8 nucleotides match TRBD1. The V gene end was trimmed by 1 base and the J gene end by 2 bases; junction bases not matched to a gene: 7. Germline loops: CDR1 SGHKS, CDR2 YYEKEE (reference sequence). The CDR3 runs 16 residues. CDR3 sequence: CASSLRQGRLNTEAFF. The CDR3 nucleotides are TGTGCCAGCAGCTTGAGACAGGGGCGGCTCAACACTGAAGCTTTCTTT.

The V call is TRBV5-1, the J call TRBJ1-3; weak D call: TRBD1 (5 bases). Germline assignment: CDR1 SGHRS and CDR2 YFSETQ. V lost 5 bases to trimming and J lost 0 bases, with 9 bases between them. CDR3 length: 14 residues. CDR3: CASSQTDSGNTIYF. CDR3 in DNA: TGCGCCAGCAGTCAGACAGACTCTGGAAACACCATATATTTT. Looking up the rest from reference TRBV5-1 and TRBJ1-3 gives the full variable domain: KAGVTQTPRYLIKTRGQQVTLSCSPISGHRSVSWYQQTPGQGLQFLFEYFSETQRNKGNFPGRFSGRQFSNSRSEMNVSTLELGDSALYLCASSQTDSGNTIYFGEGSWLTVV.

The chain couples TRBV29-1 to TRBJ2-7; TRBD2 might be the D (7 bases). Germline CDR1 reads SQVTM; CDR2 reads ANQGSEA. The CDR3 loop spans 14 amino acids. The V and J ends lost 8 bases and 3 bases respectively, with 20 bases between them. CDR3 DNA sequence: TGCAGCCCTGTGGGGGCTAGCGGAAACTACGAGCAGTACTTC. It yields the protein CSPVGASGNYEQYF.

This chain joins TRBV7-6 and TRBJ2-7; D is unclear. Deletions cut 6 bases from V and 2 bases from J, with 5 bases between. Germline V gene data show CDR1 as SGHVS and CDR2 as FNYEAQ. The CDR3 totals 11 residues. The CDR3 bases are TGTGCCAGCAGTCAGGCCTACGAGCAGTACTTC. Residues: CASSQAYEQYF.

The J gene is TRBJ2-5, the V gene TRBV12-3 or TRBV12-4, with D tentatively TRBD1 (5 bases). Trimming pared 6 bases from V and 2 bases from J, leaving 10 bases between. CDR3 length equals 13 residues. The CDR3 loop reads CASRTTVQETQYF. The CDR3 DNA reads as TGTGCCAGCAGAACGACAGTACAAGAGACCCAGTACTTC.

This chain uses TRBV4-1 with TRBJ1-6; a weak D match, TRBD1 (5 bases). CDR1 and CDR2 from the germline V gene are MGHRA and YSYEKL. The length of the CDR3 is 15 residues. V was clipped by 0 bases and J by 9 bases, with 12 bases between them. CDR3 DNA sequence: TGCGCCAGCAGCCAAGACAGGGCGATAGGTTCACCCCTCCACTTT. It codes for CASSQDRAIGSPLHF.

This clone was counted once. The gene calls are TRBV28 and TRBJ2-7; TRBD1 agrees at 7 bases. The V segment lost 4 bases and the J segment 1 base; nucleotides outside the gene matches: 7. Germline CDR1 and CDR2: MDHEN and SYDVKM. This CDR3 is built from 15 residues. Here the CDR3 DNA reads TGTGCCAGCAGTTCCCCGGGACAGAAGTCCTACGAGCAGTACTTC. This gives the protein CASSSPGQKSYEQYF.

The chain recombines TRBV18 with TRBJ1-3; D gene ambiguous. The germline V and J ends were trimmed by 4 bases and 4 bases, with 14 bases remaining between them. The CDR3 loop spans 15 amino acids. CDR1 KGHSH and CDR2 LQKENI come from the germline V gene. CDR3 DNA sequence: TGTGCCAGCTCACTTTCGCAGGATACAGGAAACACCATATATTTT. Protein product: CASSLSQDTGNTIYF.